Below, 26 T cell receptor beta chains from the same sample are listed, as sequenced in a study of T cell repertoires in cytomegalovirus infection. One entry per CDR3 protein results from TCRdb running MiXCR on the reads. The sample lists roughly 920,000 distinct CDR3 sequences; around 30% were seen once. Antigens for these TCRs are unknown. Here the sequenced sample was cultured CD8+ T cells from PBMCs, taken from culture after CMV antigen stimulation. Every receptor here comes from a human donor in good health (CMV status not recorded). Some clones in this sample may be carry-over from other donors' samples.

This clonotype occurred a few times. The V gene is TRBV4-2, the J gene TRBJ2-5; 14 bases match TRBD2. Germline CDR1 is LGHNA and CDR2 is YNFKEQ. Trimming cost V 5 bases and J 0 bases; bases outside gene matches: 8. The length of the CDR3 is 18 residues. CDR3 in amino acids: CASSSGTSGRPYQETQYF. Written as DNA, the CDR3 is TGTGCCAGCAGCTCCGGGACTAGCGGGAGACCGTACCAAGAGACCCAGTACTTC.

This clonotype has just a few counts. This chain connects TRBV7-6 to TRBJ1-1; tentative D call: TRBD1 (5 bases). V was clipped by 7 bases and J by 3 bases, with 21 bases between them. The CDR3 contains 16 residues. Germline V gene lookup returns CDR1 SGHVS and CDR2 FNYEAQ. CDR3 region: CASTRGPGRGDTEAFF. CDR3 DNA: TGTGCCAGCACTCGAGGTCCGGGACGGGGGGACACTGAAGCTTTCTTT.

The genes are TRBV11-3 and TRBJ2-2, with 13 bases fitting TRBD2. CDR3 length: 18 residues. Germline-derived CDR1 and CDR2 are SGHNT and YENEEA. V was pared by 5 bases and J by 5 bases, with 11 bases of the junction left unmatched. CDR3 sequence (DNA): TGTGCCAGCAGCGGAGGGACTAGCGGGACATCGGGAACCGGGGAGCTGTTTTTT. The encoded protein is CASSGGTSGTSGTGELFF.

This chain links TRBV6-5 with TRBJ2-2, with 9 bases fitting TRBD1. The CDR3 spans 17 residues. CDR1 is MNHEY, CDR2 SVGAGI, per germline. J was trimmed by 2 bases and V by 0 bases; bases with no gene match: 4. The CDR3 DNA reads as TGTGCCAGCAGTTACTCGGACAGGGGAGCCAACACCGGGGAGCTGTTTTTT. Protein product: CASSYSDRGANTGELFF.

With regard to this clonotype: Since a much larger clone is just one base distant, this may be a read error. V and J are TRBV7-8 and TRBJ1-1, with TRBD1 matching over 7 bases. V gave up 5 bases and J gave up 0 bases; unmatched junction bases: 6. CDR3 length: 15 amino acids. CDR1 SGHVS and CDR2 FQNEAQ come from the germline V gene. The CDR3 DNA reads TGTGCCAGCAGCCTCCGACAGGGAGTGAACACTGAAGCTTTCTTT. Protein: CASSLRQGVNTEAFF.

The sample holds many counts of this clonotype. J is TRBJ2-7 and V is TRBV7-6, with 7 bases aligning to TRBD2. V lost 5 bases and J lost 0; bases outside the gene matches: 10. Looked up from germline, CDR1 is SGHVS and CDR2 is FNYEAQ. This CDR3 region has 16 residues. Here the CDR3 DNA reads TGTGCCAGCAGCGAATCCACTAGCGAATACTCCTACGAGCAGTACTTC. It specifies CASSESTSEYSYEQYF.

The chain recombines TRBV4-2 with TRBJ2-1, with D tentatively TRBD2 (5 bases). The ends were cut back, 2 bases at V and 0 bases at J, with 14 bases in the middle. The CDR3 is made up of 17 amino acids. Germline V gives CDR1 LGHNA, CDR2 YNFKEQ. The CDR3 nucleotides are TGTGCCAGCAGCCAACAGCTATTTGACTACTCCTACAATGAGCAGTTCTTC. This sequence encodes CASSQQLFDYSYNEQFF.

In DNA, the CDR3 is TGTGCCAGCAGCTCTGGGGACCTCGACTCCTACGAGCAGTACTTC. Translated, it gives CASSSGDLDSYEQYF. The V and J genes are TRBV11-2 and TRBJ2-7, with D perhaps matching TRBD1 or TRBD2 (5 bases each). V was clipped by 4 bases and J by 0 bases, with 13 bases between them. The CDR3 covers 15 residues. Germline V gene data show CDR1 as SGHAT and CDR2 as FQNNGV.

This clonotype has a handful of counts. CDR3 loop: CASSLSWGLAYNEQFF. CDR3 DNA: TGTGCCAGCAGTTTAAGTTGGGGGCTAGCCTACAATGAGCAGTTCTTC. The chain combines TRBV27 with TRBJ2-1; tentatively, D is TRBD1 (6 bases). V was clipped by 2 bases and J by 2 bases, with 13 bases between them. The CDR3 is 16 amino acids. The germline CDR1 and CDR2 sequences are MNHEY and SMNVEV (reference sequence).

As for this clonotype: Germline and junction disagree at one end, which may indicate a read error. J is TRBJ2-5 and V is TRBV7-3; TRBD1 matches at 8 bases. Germline CDR1 and CDR2: SGHTA and FQGTGA. There are 16 residues in the CDR3. The CDR3 loop is CANSSRQGNFQETQYF. Written as DNA, the CDR3 is TGTGCCAACAGCTCTCGACAGGGGAACTTCCAAGAGACCCAGTACTTC. Supplemented by reference TRBV7-3 and TRBJ2-5, the full variable domain reads GAGVSQTPSNKVTEKGKYVELRCDPISGHTALYWYRQSLGQGPEFLIYFQGTGAADDSGLPNDRFFAVRPEGSVSTLKIQRTERGDSAVYLCANSSRQGNFQETQYFGPGTRLLVL.

J is TRBJ2-7 and V is TRBV7-9, with 16 bases identical to TRBD2. The CDR3 extends over 16 amino acids. V lost 3 bases, J lost 6 bases, and 5 bases stayed unmatched. Germline V lookup: CDR1 SEHNR, CDR2 FQNEAQ (reference sequence). The CDR3 nucleotides read TGTGCCAGCAGCTTGGGGACTAGCGGGGGGGGGAGCGAGCAGTACGTC. Translating gives CASSLGTSGGGSEQYV.

The chain links TRBV6-6 to TRBJ2-5; D is undetermined. This CDR3 has 15 amino acids. Germline V gives CDR1 MNHNY, CDR2 SVGAGI (reference sequence). V shed 6 bases and J shed 4 bases, with 18 bases lying between them. CDR3: CASSQTRRARETQYF. CDR3 in DNA: TGTGCCAGCAGCCAAACCCGCCGGGCGCGAGAGACCCAGTACTTC.

This clonotype was counted a few times. A read error may explain this, as a much larger clone is one base away. The genes are TRBV27 and TRBJ1-1; D perhaps matches TRBD1 (6 bases). The CDR3 covers 13 residues. Germline values: CDR1 MNHEY, CDR2 SMNVEV (reference sequence). Trimming stripped 6 bases from V and 3 bases from J, with 11 bases between. This CDR3 reads CASSFGQHTEAFF. The CDR3 nucleotides read TGTGCCAGCAGCTTCGGACAGCACACTGAAGCTTTCTTT.

The V and J genes are TRBV6-2 or TRBV6-3 and TRBJ1-5; D unresolved. Germline CDR1 is MNHEY and CDR2 is SVGEGT. This CDR3 contains 14 residues. V dropped 4 bases and J dropped 2 bases, with 9 bases sitting between them. The DNA for the CDR3 is TGTGCCAGCAGTTCGAAGGTTGGCAATCAGCCCCAGCATTTT. It yields the protein CASSSKVGNQPQHF.

The sample holds one count of this clonotype. The junction departs from germline at one end; a sequencing error may be responsible. The V and J genes are TRBV13 and TRBJ2-7; D tentatively fits TRBD1 or TRBD2 (5 bases each). From germline, CDR1 is PRHDT and CDR2 FYEKMQ (reference sequence). CDR3 size: 16 residues. The CDR3 loop is CASGLFVGDPELVQYF. The CDR3 nucleotides read TGTGCCAGCGGCTTATTTGTCGGGGACCCTGAATTAGTGCAGTACTTC.

The chain combines TRBV12-3 or TRBV12-4 with TRBJ2-3; D uncertain. The CDR3 has 12 residues. V lost 6 bases to trimming and J lost 5 bases, with 9 bases between them. The CDR3 loop reads CASRRTGDTQYF. CDR3 bases: TGTGCCAGCAGGCGGACCGGAGATACGCAGTATTTT.

J is TRBJ2-1 and V is TRBV27; 8 nucleotides line up with TRBD1. Germline V CDR1 and CDR2: MNHEY, SMNVEV (reference sequence). CDR3 size: 14 residues. V shed 5 bases and J 6 bases; nucleotides not matched to a gene: 6. Here the CDR3 reads CASSQDRGPNEQFF. Here the CDR3 DNA reads TGTGCCAGCAGTCAAGACAGGGGCCCCAATGAGCAGTTCTTC.

The rearrangement joins TRBV10-3 to TRBJ2-7, with 7 bases fitting TRBD1. The germline V gene has CDR1 ENHRY and CDR2 SYGVKD. Germline trimming cut 5 bases from V and 3 bases from J; bases unmatched to any gene: 4. The CDR3 extends over 13 amino acids. This chain's CDR3 is CAISQAGGYEQYV. The CDR3 DNA reads as TGTGCCATCAGTCAAGCAGGGGGCTACGAGCAGTACGTC.

This clonotype has a count of ten or more. The J gene is TRBJ2-5, the V gene TRBV7-6, with 11 positions matching TRBD2. The germline CDR1 and CDR2 sequences are SGHVS and FNYEAQ. The CDR3 consists of 18 residues. V shed 3 bases, J shed 1 base, and the junction held 10 bases outside the gene matches. The CDR3 DNA reads as TGTGCCAGCAGCTTTAGATGGCCCGGGACTAGCGGCCAAGAGACCCAGTACTTC. It specifies CASSFRWPGTSGQETQYF.

About this clonotype itself: An end of the junction does not agree with germline; a read error may underlie this. The CDR3 protein is CASSWGGGLLTF. As DNA, the CDR3 is TGTGCCAGCAGCTGGGGGGGGGGGCTATTGACCTTC. The V gene is TRBV11-2, the J gene TRBJ2-5, with D maybe TRBD2 (7 bases). The CDR3 is made up of 12 amino acids. Germline CDR1 reads SGHAT; CDR2 reads FQNNGV.

The chain uses TRBV9 and TRBJ1-3; D not certain. Trimming shortened V by 4 bases and J by 0 bases, and 14 bases separated the two germline ends. This CDR3 comprises 16 residues. Germline V gene data show CDR1 as SGDLS and CDR2 as YYNGEE. For the CDR3, the DNA is TGTGCCAGCAGCACCGGCGGTCACCGCTCTGGAAACACCATATATTTT. Protein product: CASSTGGHRSGNTIYF.

The CDR3, as DNA: TGTGCCAGCAGCTTGGGGGGGGACAGAGGAGATACGCAGTATTTT. Its protein is CASSLGGDRGDTQYF. The chain carries TRBV5-4 and TRBJ2-3; D is possibly TRBD1 (7 bases). CDR3 size: 15 residues. V dropped 0 bases and J dropped 5 bases, with 13 bases sitting between them. Germline CDR1 is SGHNT and CDR2 is YYREEE (reference sequence).

The rearrangement links TRBV29-1 to TRBJ2-7; D unresolved. Germline V gene lookup returns CDR1 SQVTM and CDR2 ANQGSEA. This CDR3 has 15 residues. Between the trimmed V and J ends, which lost 1 base and 0 bases, there was a span of 13 bases. CDR3 nucleotide sequence: TGCAGCGTTGAAGTGGTTAGTCGGCGCTCCTACGAGCAGTACTTC. As protein: CSVEVVSRRSYEQYF.

The V and J genes are TRBV7-9 and TRBJ1-1, with D maybe TRBD1 (5 bases). The CDR3 length is 11 residues. Germline CDR1 SEHNR, CDR2 FQNEAQ (reference sequence). The V and J ends lost 3 bases and 11 bases respectively, with 10 bases between them. The CDR3 bases are TGTGCCAGCAGCTTTGGAGAGGGGGCTTTCTTT. Encoded protein: CASSFGEGAFF.

J is TRBJ2-3 and V is TRBV12-3 or TRBV12-4, with D tentatively TRBD2 (7 bases). V was trimmed by 6 bases and J by 6 bases, leaving 34 bases between them. This CDR3 region has 20 residues. The CDR3 sequence is CASRISGTPPAGRRGDTQYF. CDR3 sequence (DNA): TGTGCCAGCAGGATCTCCGGGACACCCCCGGCCGGGAGGAGAGGTGATACGCAGTATTTT.

The chain employs TRBV7-9 and TRBJ2-3, with a possible D match to TRBD2 (5 bases). Germline V gene lookup returns CDR1 SEHNR and CDR2 FQNEAQ (reference sequence). Trimming shortened V by 0 bases and J by 2 bases, and 9 bases separated the two germline ends. This CDR3 comprises 15 residues. DNA for the CDR3: TGTGCCAGCAGCTTAGCACAGACTAACACAGATACGCAGTATTTT. Protein product: CASSLAQTNTDTQYF. The full variable domain, its missing parts supplied by reference TRBV7-9 and TRBJ2-3, is DTGVSQNPRHKITKRGQNVTFRCDPISEHNRLYWYRQTLGQGPEFLTYFQNEAQLEKSRLLSDRFSAERPKGSFSTLEIQRTEQGDSAMYLCASSLAQTNTDTQYFGPGTRLTVL.